This passage covers 24 T cell receptor beta chains from one sample sequenced in a study of T cells in Graves' hyperthyroidism and ophthalmopathy. The investigators amplified TCR beta CDR3 regions from RNA transcripts. First-round RT-PCR of the TCR CDR3 relied on the HTBI primer set. TCRdb reprocessed the multiplex PCR reads with MiXCR, giving one entry per CDR3 protein. The data hold under 500,000 distinct CDR3 sequences, with more than 13% observed a single time. Sequenced material: blood. The source is a man aged 50-60 years with Graves' ophthalmopathy.

This clonotype was found many times. The chain links TRBV3-1 to TRBJ2-5; 10 bases are shared with TRBD2. CDR3 length: 20 residues. Germline V lookup: CDR1 LGHDT, CDR2 YNNKEL (reference sequence). Trimming took 4 bases from V and 3 from J; bases not matched to a gene: 20. DNA of the CDR3: TGTGCCAGCAGCCTGCCCTTCGTTAGCGGGAGGACCAACCCGAAAGAGACCCAGTACTTC. It yields the protein CASSLPFVSGRTNPKETQYF.

The CDR3 nucleotides are TGCAGTGCAAGAAATGCAGATACGCAGTATTTT. It yields the protein CSARNADTQYF. J is TRBJ2-3 and V is TRBV20-1, with D unresolved. Germline V gene lookup returns CDR1 DFQATT and CDR2 SNEGSKA (reference sequence). V lost 6 bases to trimming and J lost 4 bases, with 8 bases between them. The CDR3 is 11 residues long.

This clonotype occurred many times. The rearrangement uses TRBV7-2 and TRBJ2-3, with TRBD1 matching 7 bases. This CDR3 spans 16 amino acids. Germline CDR1 is SGHTA and CDR2 is FQGNSA. With 3 bases clipped from V and 2 bases from J, the junction kept 8 bases outside the gene matches. The DNA for the CDR3 is TGTGCCAGCAGCTTCCTGACAGGGCGGGTCACAGATACGCAGTATTTT. Encoded protein: CASSFLTGRVTDTQYF.

This clonotype was counted ten times or more. The chain joins TRBV11-2 to TRBJ2-1, with D unclear. V was trimmed by 3 bases and J by 2 bases, leaving 8 bases between them. The CDR3 length is 14 residues. Germline V gene sequence: CDR1 SGHAT, CDR2 FQNNGV. This chain's CDR3 is CASSLSRTYNEQFF. The CDR3 DNA is TGTGCCAGCAGCTTGTCTAGGACCTACAATGAGCAGTTCTTC.

The rearrangement uses TRBV19 and TRBJ1-2; 8 bases line up with TRBD1. The CDR3 loop spans 14 amino acids. Unmatched junction bases numbered 2, after V lost 5 bases and J lost 0 bases. Germline V lookup: CDR1 LNHDA, CDR2 SQIVND (reference sequence). CDR3 in amino acids: CASSRTGTNYGYTF. In DNA form, the CDR3 reads TGTGCCAGTAGTCGGACAGGGACTAACTATGGCTACACCTTC.

The chain is built from TRBV5-4 and TRBJ2-5; tentative D call: TRBD1 (5 bases). The CDR3 spans 14 residues. The germline gives CDR1 SGHNT, CDR2 YYREEE (reference sequence). Trimming removed 3 bases at V and 4 bases at J, with 13 bases between. In DNA form, the CDR3 reads TGTGCCAGCAGCTCCAGGGCCAGGATAGAGACCCAGTACTTC. Translating it yields CASSSRARIETQYF.

This clonotype showed up just once. Since a much larger clone is just one base distant, this may be a read error. The chain recombines TRBV5-1 with TRBJ2-7; 9 bases align to TRBD2. The last part of the DNA fits TRBJ2-1 better; the J call may be wrong. From germline, CDR1 is SGHRS and CDR2 YFSETQ. The CDR3 length is 15 residues. CDR3 loop: CASSLKREATYEQFF. The DNA of the CDR3 is TGTGCCAGCAGCTTGAAGCGGGAGGCGACCTACGAGCAGTTCTTC.

This clonotype has more than one count but fewer than ten. J is TRBJ2-5 and V is TRBV6-5; 7 bases match TRBD2. Trimming took 0 bases from V and 5 from J; bases not matched to a gene: 6. The germline V gene has CDR1 MNHEY and CDR2 SVGAGI. This CDR3 is 15 amino acids long. The CDR3 DNA reads as TGTGCCAGCAGTTACTCTCGACTAGCTTTTGAGACCCAGTACTTC. Its protein is CASSYSRLAFETQYF.

This clonotype was counted many times. The chain employs TRBV2 and TRBJ2-1; D is possibly TRBD2 (6 bases). The CDR3 consists of 12 residues. Germline V CDR1 and CDR2: SNHLY, FYNNEI. V lost 5 bases and J 15 bases, leaving 17 bases between the germline ends. The CDR3 region is CASSRGGAGLFF. The CDR3 bases are TGTGCCAGCAGTCGCGGCGGGGCAGGGCTGTTCTTC.

This clonotype showed up just a few times. This sequence joins TRBV15 and TRBJ2-3; 11 positions agree with TRBD2. Trimming removed 3 bases from V and 7 bases from J; junction bases left unmatched: 15. Germline-derived CDR1 and CDR2 are LNHNV and YYDKDF (reference sequence). The CDR3 extends over 18 amino acids. The CDR3 DNA follows: TGTGCCACCAGCAGCATAGCGGGAGGGCCGAGAGATGGATATACGCAGTATTTT. Translation: CATSSIAGGPRDGYTQYF.

This clonotype was recorded at least ten times. The chain links TRBV12-3 or TRBV12-4 to TRBJ2-2; no clear D. Trimming cost V 6 bases and J 0 bases, with 11 bases left between them. The CDR3 spans 15 residues. CDR3 DNA sequence: TGTGCCAGCAGGCCTAGATCACCGAACACCGGGGAGCTGTTTTTT. Its protein product is CASRPRSPNTGELFF.

This clonotype was seen a handful of times. This could be a read error, since a much larger clone is one nucleotide away. The chain employs TRBV5-6 and TRBJ1-2; D is uncertain. This CDR3 is 13 amino acids long. Germline lookup yields CDR1 SGHDT and CDR2 YYEEEE. CDR3 protein: CASSVGRTYGYAF. Written as DNA, the CDR3 is TGTGCCAGCAGCGTCGGGAGGACTTATGGCTACGCCTTC.

This clonotype was counted many times. The V call is TRBV6-1, the J call TRBJ1-1; D gene unclear. Trimming removed 5 bases at V and 5 bases at J, with 6 bases between. CDR1 and CDR2 (germline): MNHNS, SASEGT. The CDR3 has 11 amino acids. CDR3 protein: CASSFGTEAFF. The CDR3 DNA reads as TGTGCCAGCAGTTTCGGGACTGAAGCTTTCTTT.

There are many counts of this clonotype. The gene calls are TRBV12-3 or TRBV12-4 and TRBJ2-7; TRBD1 is a possible D gene (6 bases). The CDR3 is 13 residues long. Between the trimmed V and J ends, which lost 6 bases and 2 bases, there was a span of 11 bases. CDR3 coding DNA: TGTGCCAGCAGGGAGACAGGTGCCTACGAGCAGTACTTC. This encodes CASRETGAYEQYF.

This clonotype has a handful of counts. The chain has TRBV27 and TRBJ2-1; possibly TRBD1 for D (6 bases). This CDR3 is 16 amino acids long. Germline CDR1 MNHEY, CDR2 SMNVEV (reference sequence). Between the trimmed V and J ends, which lost 1 base and 9 bases, there was a span of 19 bases. Here the CDR3 reads CASSLYAIPGVGEQFF. CDR3 DNA: TGTGCCAGCAGTTTATACGCGATACCAGGGGTCGGTGAGCAGTTCTTC.

This clonotype has only a few counts. A clone one base away is much larger, so this may be a read error. The chain links TRBV27 to TRBJ2-3, with TRBD2 matching over 8 bases. The germline V gene has CDR1 MNHEY and CDR2 SMNVEV (reference sequence). This CDR3 has 16 residues. J gave up 8 bases and V 3 bases, and 13 bases lay outside the gene matches. This CDR3 reads CASSFLTSGPPGTQYF. The CDR3 DNA sequence: TGTGCCAGCAGTTTCCTTACTAGCGGACCACCAGGTACGCAGTATTTT.

This clonotype was observed many times. The chain employs TRBV20-1 and TRBJ2-3, with 8 bases fitting TRBD1. V gave up 5 bases and J gave up 4 bases; unmatched junction bases: 8. This CDR3 contains 14 residues. CDR1 DFQATT and CDR2 SNEGSKA come from the germline V gene (reference sequence). This CDR3 reads CSADQGAVADTQYF. In nucleotides, the CDR3 is TGCAGTGCTGACCAGGGGGCGGTGGCAGATACGCAGTATTTT.

This clonotype was recorded at least ten times. V gene TRBV18 combines with J gene TRBJ1-5; tentatively, D is TRBD1 (5 bases). Germline assignment: CDR1 KGHSH and CDR2 LQKENI. V lost 4 bases and J lost 2, with 9 bases in between. This CDR3 region has 14 residues. CDR3 sequence (DNA): TGTGCCAGCTCACAGGGGTCGGGCAATCAGCCCCAGCATTTT. Translated, it gives CASSQGSGNQPQHF.

This clonotype has at least ten counts. This chain uses TRBV20-1 with TRBJ2-1; 11 bases are shared with TRBD2. CDR3 size: 18 residues. V shed 6 bases and J 3 bases; nucleotides not matched to a gene: 16. Germline-derived CDR1 and CDR2 are DFQATT and SNEGSKA (reference sequence). The DNA of the CDR3 is TGCAGTGCCCGACAAGTCTTTGAAACTAGCGGGAGCTACAATGAGCAGTTCTTC. Its protein is CSARQVFETSGSYNEQFF.

This clonotype was counted many times. The chain recombines TRBV6-6 with TRBJ1-2; D perhaps matches TRBD1 (5 bases). CDR3 length equals 16 residues. Germline V gives CDR1 MNHNY, CDR2 SVGAGI (reference sequence). V was trimmed by 0 bases and J by 4 bases, leaving 15 bases between them. CDR3 residues: CASSYSPPQGTYGYTF. CDR3 DNA sequence: TGTGCCAGCAGTTACTCGCCCCCCCAGGGCACCTATGGCTACACCTTC.

This rearrangement joins TRBV7-2 to TRBJ2-7, with 10 bases matching TRBD1. Per germline, CDR1 SGHTA and CDR2 FQGNSA. V shed 3 bases and J 0 bases; nucleotides not matched to a gene: 14. This CDR3 has 19 amino acids. Here the CDR3 DNA reads TGTGCCAGCAGCTTCCCCGGGACAGGGGTTCCAAAGAGCTCCTACGAGCAGTACTTC. It yields the protein CASSFPGTGVPKSSYEQYF.

The chain combines TRBV5-1 with TRBJ2-1, with 10 bases fitting TRBD2. V was pared by 4 bases and J by 4 bases, with 8 bases of the junction left unmatched. The CDR3 covers 16 residues. From germline, CDR1 is SGHRS and CDR2 YFSETQ. CDR3 in amino acids: CASSTPPSGGYNEQFF. For the CDR3, the DNA is TGCGCCAGCAGCACTCCCCCTAGCGGGGGATACAATGAGCAGTTCTTC. Supplemented by reference TRBV5-1 and TRBJ2-1, the full variable domain reads KAGVTQTPRYLIKTRGQQVTLSCSPISGHRSVSWYQQTPGQGLQFLFEYFSETQRNKGNFPGRFSGRQFSNSRSEMNVSTLELGDSALYLCASSTPPSGGYNEQFFGPGTRLTVL.

This clonotype was counted many times. The genes are TRBV9 and TRBJ2-7, with TRBD1 matching 8 bases. Germline CDR1 is SGDLS and CDR2 is YYNGEE. The CDR3 loop spans 14 amino acids. The V segment lost 1 base and the J segment 5 bases; nucleotides outside the gene matches: 5. CDR3 DNA sequence: TGTGCCAGCAGCGTACTTCAGGGGGCCCACGAGCAGTACTTC. Translated, it gives CASSVLQGAHEQYF.

There are many counts of this clonotype. This chain joins TRBV30 and TRBJ1-1; D might be TRBD1 (5 bases). Germline CDR1 and CDR2: GTSNPN and SVGIG (reference sequence). The CDR3 contains 13 residues. The V end was cut by 6 bases, the J end by 0 bases, with 11 bases between. DNA for the CDR3: TGTGCCTGCCCCGGGGCCGTGAACACTGAAGCTTTCTTT. Its translation: CACPGAVNTEAFF.